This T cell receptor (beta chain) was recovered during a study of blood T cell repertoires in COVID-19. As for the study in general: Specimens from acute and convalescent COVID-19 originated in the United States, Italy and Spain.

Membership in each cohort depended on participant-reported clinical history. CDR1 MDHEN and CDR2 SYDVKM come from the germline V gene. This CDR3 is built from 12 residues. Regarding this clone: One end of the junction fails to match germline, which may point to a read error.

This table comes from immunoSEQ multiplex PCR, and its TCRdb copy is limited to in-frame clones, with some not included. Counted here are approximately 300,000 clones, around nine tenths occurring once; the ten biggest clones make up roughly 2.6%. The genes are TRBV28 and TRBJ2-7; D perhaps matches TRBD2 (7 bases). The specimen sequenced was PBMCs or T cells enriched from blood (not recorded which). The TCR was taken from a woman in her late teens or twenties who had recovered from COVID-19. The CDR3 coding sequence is TGTGCCAGCAGTTTATTAGCGGGCAGGGGTATCTTC. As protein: CASSLLAGRGIF.